A selection of T cell receptor beta chains follows, all from one sample in a study of Graves' ophthalmopathy and Graves' hyperthyroidism. TCRdb re-called the multiplex PCR reads with MiXCR, one entry per CDR3 protein. The sample includes tens of thousands of distinct CDR3 sequences, less than 55% of them seen just once. The sample consisted of peripheral blood. These TCRs come from an adult woman with Graves' ophthalmopathy. The CDR3 runs from the conserved cysteine through the conserved F or W. A D gene is named only where the DNA matches it firmly. Only part of the rows carry a size: once, few, many, or a class if the clone is expanded.

V gene: TRBV7-9; D gene: .; J gene: TRBJ2-7; clone size: .; CDR3 protein: CASSSPGSGRYEQYF; CDR3 DNA: TGTGCCAGCAGCTCGCCGGGCTCTGGGAGATACGAGCAGTACTTT
V gene: TRBV2; D gene: TRBD1; J gene: TRBJ1-2; clone size: .; CDR3 protein: CASTSDWTGGSYGYTF; CDR3 DNA: TGTGCCAGCACCTCGGATTGGACAGGGGGGAGCTATGGCTACACCTTC
V gene: TRBV15; D gene: TRBD1; J gene: TRBJ1-2; clone size: .; CDR3 protein: CATSTGTGDSNGYTF; CDR3 DNA: TGTGCCACCAGCACCGGGACAGGGGATTCTAATGGCTACACCTTC
V gene: TRBV18; D gene: .; J gene: TRBJ2-5; clone size: .; CDR3 protein: CANSPPESRETQYF; CDR3 DNA: TGTGCCAACTCACCACCGGAGTCCAGGGAGACCCAGTACTTC
V gene: TRBV5-6; D gene: TRBD2; J gene: TRBJ2-3; clone size: .; CDR3 protein: CASSGGLEGGTQYF; CDR3 DNA: TGTGCCAGCAGCGGGGGACTGGAGGGAGGGACGCAGTATTTT
V gene: TRBV7-8; D gene: TRBD1; J gene: TRBJ2-5; clone size: .; CDR3 protein: CASSRPGQGETQYF; CDR3 DNA: TGTGCCAGCAGCCGGCCGGGACAGGGGGAGACCCAGTACTTC
V gene: TRBV7-9; D gene: .; J gene: TRBJ1-1; clone size: .; CDR3 protein: CASSNPGWDTEAFF; CDR3 DNA: TGTGCCAGCAGCAATCCGGGTTGGGACACTGAAGCTTTCTTT
V gene: TRBV28; D gene: .; J gene: TRBJ2-7; clone size: many; CDR3 protein: CASSTVRNEQYF; CDR3 DNA: TGTGCCAGCAGCACGGTTCGGAACGAGCAGTACTTC
V gene: TRBV5-6; D gene: TRBD2; J gene: TRBJ2-1; clone size: many; CDR3 protein: CASSFGLAGVGEQFF; CDR3 DNA: TGTGCCAGCAGCTTCGGGCTAGCGGGAGTTGGGGAGCAGTTCTTC
V gene: TRBV12-5; D gene: TRBD2; J gene: TRBJ2-5; clone size: many; CDR3 protein: CASGFQTGTRRSETQYF; CDR3 DNA: TGTGCTAGTGGTTTTCAGACCGGGACTAGGAGAAGTGAGACCCAGTACTTC
V gene: TRBV20-1; D gene: .; J gene: TRBJ1-5; clone size: .; CDR3 protein: CSARGQLSNQPQHF; CDR3 DNA: TGCAGTGCTAGAGGTCAACTTAGCAATCAGCCCCAGCATTTT
V gene: TRBV11-1; D gene: .; J gene: TRBJ1-2; clone size: many; CDR3 protein: CASSLAQSYGYTF; CDR3 DNA: TGTGCCAGCAGCCTAGCCCAGAGCTATGGCTACACCTTC
V gene: TRBV12-3/TRBV12-4; D gene: TRBD2; J gene: TRBJ2-3; clone size: many; CDR3 protein: CASSSGTSDTDTQYF; CDR3 DNA: TGTGCCAGCAGTTCCGGGACTAGCGACACAGATACGCAGTATTTT
V gene: TRBV3-1; D gene: .; J gene: TRBJ2-1; clone size: many; CDR3 protein: CASSQGGDNEQFF; CDR3 DNA: TGTGCCAGCAGCCAAGGTGGTGACAATGAGCAGTTCTTC
V gene: TRBV6-2/TRBV6-3; D gene: .; J gene: TRBJ1-2; clone size: many; CDR3 protein: CASSVTGHHGYTF; CDR3 DNA: TGTGCCAGCAGCGTAACGGGGCATCATGGCTACACCTTC
V gene: TRBV9; D gene: .; J gene: TRBJ2-1; clone size: many; CDR3 protein: CASSVALGPNNEQFF; CDR3 DNA: TGTGCCAGCAGCGTAGCTTTGGGACCAAACAATGAGCAGTTCTTC
V gene: TRBV2; D gene: TRBD2; J gene: TRBJ2-7; clone size: many; CDR3 protein: CASSKGPGLAINEQYF; CDR3 DNA: TGTGCCAGCAGTAAAGGCCCGGGACTAGCTATCAACGAGCAGTACTTC
V gene: TRBV6-5; D gene: TRBD1; J gene: TRBJ1-2; clone size: many; CDR3 protein: CASSSPGQPLNYGYTF; CDR3 DNA: TGTGCCAGCAGTTCCCCGGGACAGCCGTTAAACTATGGCTACACCTTC
V gene: TRBV20-1; D gene: TRBD1; J gene: TRBJ2-1; clone size: many; CDR3 protein: CSAPRTGEQFF; CDR3 DNA: TGCAGTGCTCCGAGGACAGGAGAGCAGTTCTTC
V gene: TRBV3-1; D gene: TRBD2; J gene: TRBJ2-5; clone size: many; CDR3 protein: CASSELAVQETQYF; CDR3 DNA: TGTGCCAGCAGCGAACTAGCGGTCCAAGAGACCCAGTACTTC
V gene: TRBV19; D gene: TRBD1; J gene: TRBJ1-5; clone size: many; CDR3 protein: CATSRTGWNQPQHF; CDR3 DNA: TGTGCCACCAGTCGGACAGGGTGGAATCAGCCCCAGCATTTT
V gene: TRBV10-3; D gene: .; J gene: TRBJ2-7; clone size: .; CDR3 protein: CAISDGSNELYF; CDR3 DNA: TGTGCCATCAGTGATGGTAGCAACGAGCTGTACTTC